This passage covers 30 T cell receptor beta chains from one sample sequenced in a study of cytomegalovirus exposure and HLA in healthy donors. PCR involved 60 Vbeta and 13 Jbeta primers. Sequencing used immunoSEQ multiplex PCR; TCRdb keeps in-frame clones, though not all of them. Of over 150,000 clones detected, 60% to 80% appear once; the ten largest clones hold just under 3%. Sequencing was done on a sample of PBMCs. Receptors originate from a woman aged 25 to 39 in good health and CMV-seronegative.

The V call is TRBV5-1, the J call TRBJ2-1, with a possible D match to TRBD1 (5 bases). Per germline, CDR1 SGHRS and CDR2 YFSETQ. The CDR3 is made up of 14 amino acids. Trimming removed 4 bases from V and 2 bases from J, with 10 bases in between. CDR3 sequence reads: CASSPQGAYNEQFF. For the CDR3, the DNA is TGCGCCAGCAGCCCCCAAGGGGCCTACAATGAGCAGTTCTTC. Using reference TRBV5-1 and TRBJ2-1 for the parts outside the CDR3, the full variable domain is KAGVTQTPRYLIKTRGQQVTLSCSPISGHRSVSWYQQTPGQGLQFLFEYFSETQRNKGNFPGRFSGRQFSNSRSEMNVSTLELGDSALYLCASSPQGAYNEQFFGPGTRLTVL.

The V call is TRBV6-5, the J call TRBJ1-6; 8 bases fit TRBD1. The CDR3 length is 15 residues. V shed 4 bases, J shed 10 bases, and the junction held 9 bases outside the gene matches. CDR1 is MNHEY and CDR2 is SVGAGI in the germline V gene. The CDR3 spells CASSSSDRGGSPLHF. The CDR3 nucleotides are TGTGCCAGCAGTTCCTCCGACAGGGGAGGATCACCCCTCCACTTT.

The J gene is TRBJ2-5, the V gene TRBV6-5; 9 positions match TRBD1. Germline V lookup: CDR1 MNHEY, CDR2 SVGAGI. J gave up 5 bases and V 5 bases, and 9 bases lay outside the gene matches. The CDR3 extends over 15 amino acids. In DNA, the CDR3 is TGTGCCAGCAGTGCCCCCGGGACAGGGAGGGAGACCCAGTACTTC. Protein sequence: CASSAPGTGRETQYF.

CDR3 nucleotides: TGCGCCAGCAGCTTGTCTCAGGGGGTGGGTGAAAAACTGTTTTTT. Its protein product is CASSLSQGVGEKLFF. The chain recombines TRBV4-1 with TRBJ1-4; the match to TRBD1 covers 7 bases. The length of the CDR3 is 15 residues. Unmatched junction bases numbered 10, after V lost 5 bases and J lost 7 bases. The germline CDR1 and CDR2 sequences are MGHRA and YSYEKL.

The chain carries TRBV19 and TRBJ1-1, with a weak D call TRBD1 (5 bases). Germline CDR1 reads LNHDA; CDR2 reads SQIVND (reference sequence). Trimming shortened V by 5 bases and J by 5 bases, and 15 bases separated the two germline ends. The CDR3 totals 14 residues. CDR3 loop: CASSVAGSGTEAFF. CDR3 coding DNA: TGTGCCAGTAGTGTAGCAGGGTCAGGGACTGAAGCTTTCTTT.

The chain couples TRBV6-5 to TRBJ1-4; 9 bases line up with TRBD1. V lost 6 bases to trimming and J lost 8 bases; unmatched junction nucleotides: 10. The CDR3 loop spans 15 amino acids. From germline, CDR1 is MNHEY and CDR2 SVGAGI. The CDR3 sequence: CASRRPGQGYEKLFF. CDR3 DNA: TGTGCCAGCAGACGTCCGGGACAGGGTTACGAAAAACTGTTTTTT.

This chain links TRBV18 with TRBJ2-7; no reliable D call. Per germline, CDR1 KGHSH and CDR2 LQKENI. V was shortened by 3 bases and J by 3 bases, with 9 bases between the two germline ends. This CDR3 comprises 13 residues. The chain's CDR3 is CASSPIQNYEQYF. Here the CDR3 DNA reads TGTGCCAGCTCACCGATACAGAACTACGAGCAGTACTTC. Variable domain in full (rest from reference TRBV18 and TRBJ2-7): NAGVMQNPRHLVRRRGQEARLRCSPMKGHSHVYWYRQLPEEGLKFMVYLQKENIIDESGMPKERFSAEFPKEGPSILRIQQVVRGDSAAYFCASSPIQNYEQYFGPGTRLTVT.

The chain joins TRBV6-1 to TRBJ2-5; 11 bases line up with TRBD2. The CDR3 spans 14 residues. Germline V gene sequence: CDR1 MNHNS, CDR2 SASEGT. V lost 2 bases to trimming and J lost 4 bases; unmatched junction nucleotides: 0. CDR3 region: CASSELAGGETQYF. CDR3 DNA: TGTGCCAGCAGTGAACTAGCGGGGGGAGAGACCCAGTACTTC.

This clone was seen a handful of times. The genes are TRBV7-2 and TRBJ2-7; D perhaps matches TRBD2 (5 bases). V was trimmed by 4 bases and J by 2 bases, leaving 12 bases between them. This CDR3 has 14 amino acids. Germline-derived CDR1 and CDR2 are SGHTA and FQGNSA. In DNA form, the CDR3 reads TGTGCCAGCAGCTCTTCAGGACTCGCCTACGAGCAGTACTTC. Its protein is CASSSSGLAYEQYF.

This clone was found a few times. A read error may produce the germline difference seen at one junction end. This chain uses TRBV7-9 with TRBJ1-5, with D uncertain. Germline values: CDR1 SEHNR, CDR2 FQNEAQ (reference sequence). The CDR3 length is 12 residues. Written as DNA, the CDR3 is TGTTCCAGCAGCTTAGACGCAGGCTTCCAGCATTTT. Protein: CSSSLDAGFQHF.

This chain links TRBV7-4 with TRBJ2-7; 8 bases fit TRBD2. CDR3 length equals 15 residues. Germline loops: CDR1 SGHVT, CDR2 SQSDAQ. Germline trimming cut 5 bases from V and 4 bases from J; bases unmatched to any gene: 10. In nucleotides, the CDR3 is TGTGCCAGCAGCCCGGGACTAGGGTACCTTTACGAGCAGTACTTC. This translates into CASSPGLGYLYEQYF.

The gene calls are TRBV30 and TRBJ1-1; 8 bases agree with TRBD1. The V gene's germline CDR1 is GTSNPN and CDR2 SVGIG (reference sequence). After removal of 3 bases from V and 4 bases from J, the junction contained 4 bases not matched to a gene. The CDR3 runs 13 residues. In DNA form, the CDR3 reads TGTGCCTGGAGCCGACAGGGGATCACTGAAGCTTTCTTT. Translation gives CAWSRQGITEAFF.

The CDR3 here is CASSLLLQNEQFF. DNA of the CDR3: TGTGCCAGCAGCTTACTACTCCAAAATGAGCAGTTCTTC. The chain links TRBV7-2 to TRBJ2-1, with D uncertain. CDR1 and CDR2 from the germline V gene are SGHTA and FQGNSA. The CDR3 extends over 13 amino acids. Trimming took 2 bases from V and 7 from J, leaving 9 bases between them.

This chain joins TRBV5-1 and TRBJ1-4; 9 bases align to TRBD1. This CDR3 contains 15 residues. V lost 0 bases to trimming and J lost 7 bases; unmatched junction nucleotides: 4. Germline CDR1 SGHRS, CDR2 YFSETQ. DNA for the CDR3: TGCGCCAGCAGCTTGGGAGGACAGGGGCCTGAAAAACTGTTTTTT. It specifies CASSLGGQGPEKLFF. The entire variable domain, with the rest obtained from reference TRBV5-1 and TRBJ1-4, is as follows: KAGVTQTPRYLIKTRGQQVTLSCSPISGHRSVSWYQQTPGQGLQFLFEYFSETQRNKGNFPGRFSGRQFSNSRSEMNVSTLELGDSALYLCASSLGGQGPEKLFFGSGTQLSVL.

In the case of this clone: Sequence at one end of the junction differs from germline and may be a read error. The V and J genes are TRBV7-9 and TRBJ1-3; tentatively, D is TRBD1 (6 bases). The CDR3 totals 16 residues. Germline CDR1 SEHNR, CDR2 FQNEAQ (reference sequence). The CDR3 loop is CSSSLAQGVTGNTIYF. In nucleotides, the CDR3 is TGTTCCAGCAGCTTGGCACAGGGAGTCACTGGAAACACCATATATTTT.

CDR3 in amino acids: CASSYRGGNTEAFF. CDR3 coding DNA: TGTGCCAGCAGCTACAGGGGGGGGAACACTGAAGCTTTCTTT. The gene calls are TRBV7-8 and TRBJ1-1; 8 nucleotides align to TRBD1. The germline gives CDR1 SGHVS, CDR2 FQNEAQ. V lost 4 bases to trimming and J lost 1 base; unmatched junction nucleotides: 2. The length of the CDR3 is 14 residues.

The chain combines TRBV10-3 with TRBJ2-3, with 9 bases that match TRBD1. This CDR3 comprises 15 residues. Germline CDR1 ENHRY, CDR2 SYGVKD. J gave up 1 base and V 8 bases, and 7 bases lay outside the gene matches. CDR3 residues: CAIGDREGGTDTQYF. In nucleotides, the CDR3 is TGTGCCATCGGGGACAGGGAAGGGGGCACAGATACGCAGTATTTT.

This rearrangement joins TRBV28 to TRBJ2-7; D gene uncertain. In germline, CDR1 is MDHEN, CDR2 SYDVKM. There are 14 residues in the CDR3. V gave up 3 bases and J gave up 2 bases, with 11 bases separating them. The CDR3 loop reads CASSFPPSTYEQYF. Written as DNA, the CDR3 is TGTGCCAGCAGTTTCCCGCCGAGCACCTACGAGCAGTACTTC.

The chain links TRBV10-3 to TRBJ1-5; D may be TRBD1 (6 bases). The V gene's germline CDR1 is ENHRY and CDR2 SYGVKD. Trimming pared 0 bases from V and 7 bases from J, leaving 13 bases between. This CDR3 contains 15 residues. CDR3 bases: TGTGCCATCAGTGAGTCGACAGGTAGAGGCCAGCCCCAGCATTTT. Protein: CAISESTGRGQPQHF.

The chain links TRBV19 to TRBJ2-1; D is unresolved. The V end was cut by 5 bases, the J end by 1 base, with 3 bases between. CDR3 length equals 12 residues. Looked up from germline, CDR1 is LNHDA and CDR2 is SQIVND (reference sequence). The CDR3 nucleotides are TGTGCCAGTAGTCTGTCCTACAATGAGCAGTTCTTC. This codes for CASSLSYNEQFF.

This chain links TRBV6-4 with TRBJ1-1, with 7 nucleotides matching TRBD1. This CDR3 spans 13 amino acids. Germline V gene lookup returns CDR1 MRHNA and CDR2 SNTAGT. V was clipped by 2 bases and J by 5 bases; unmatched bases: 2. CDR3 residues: CASSDMTGTEAFF. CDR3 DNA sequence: TGTGCCAGCAGTGACATGACAGGGACTGAAGCTTTCTTT.

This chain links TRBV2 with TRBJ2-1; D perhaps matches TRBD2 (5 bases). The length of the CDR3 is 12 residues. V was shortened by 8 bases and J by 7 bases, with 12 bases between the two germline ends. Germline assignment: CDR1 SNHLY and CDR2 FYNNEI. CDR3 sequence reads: CASGLITNEQFF. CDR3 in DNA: TGTGCCAGCGGACTCATTACAAATGAGCAGTTCTTC.

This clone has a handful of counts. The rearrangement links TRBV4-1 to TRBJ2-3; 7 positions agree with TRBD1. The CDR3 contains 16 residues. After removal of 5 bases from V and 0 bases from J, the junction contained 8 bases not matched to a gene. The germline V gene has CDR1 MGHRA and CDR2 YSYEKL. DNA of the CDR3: TGCGCCAGCAGCGGGCGACAGGGCACGAGCACAGATACGCAGTATTTT. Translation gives CASSGRQGTSTDTQYF.

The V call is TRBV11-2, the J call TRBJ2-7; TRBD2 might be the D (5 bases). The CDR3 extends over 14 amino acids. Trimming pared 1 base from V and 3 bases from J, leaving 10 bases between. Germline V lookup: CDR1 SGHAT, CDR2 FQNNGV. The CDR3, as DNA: TGTGCCAGCAGCTTAGGGTTTAGCGTCTACGAGCAGTACTTC. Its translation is CASSLGFSVYEQYF.

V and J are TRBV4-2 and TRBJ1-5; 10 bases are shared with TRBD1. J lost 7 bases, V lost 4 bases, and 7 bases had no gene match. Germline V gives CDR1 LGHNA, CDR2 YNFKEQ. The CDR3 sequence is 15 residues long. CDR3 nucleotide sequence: TGTGCCAGCAGCCCGGACAGGGGGGTTACGCAGCCCCAGCATTTT. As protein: CASSPDRGVTQPQHF.

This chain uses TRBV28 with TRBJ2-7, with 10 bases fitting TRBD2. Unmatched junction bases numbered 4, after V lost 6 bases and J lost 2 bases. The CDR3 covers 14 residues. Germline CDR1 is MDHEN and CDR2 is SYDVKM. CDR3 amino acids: CASRVAGGTYEQYF. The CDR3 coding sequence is TGTGCCAGCAGAGTAGCGGGAGGAACCTACGAGCAGTACTTC. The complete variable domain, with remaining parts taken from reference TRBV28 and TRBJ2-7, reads DVKVTQSSRYLVKRTGEKVFLECVQDMDHENMFWYRQDPGLGLRLIYFSYDVKMKEKGDIPEGYSVSREKKERFSLILESASTNQTSMYLCASRVAGGTYEQYFGPGTRLTVT.

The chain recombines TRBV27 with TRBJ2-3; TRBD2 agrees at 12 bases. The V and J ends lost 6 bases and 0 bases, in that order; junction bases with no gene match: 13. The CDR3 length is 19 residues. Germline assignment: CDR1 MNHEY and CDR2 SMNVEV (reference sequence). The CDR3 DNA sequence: TGTGCCAGCAGCCCCTCTTGGACTAGCGGGGCATCTAGCACAGATACGCAGTATTTT. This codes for CASSPSWTSGASSTDTQYF.

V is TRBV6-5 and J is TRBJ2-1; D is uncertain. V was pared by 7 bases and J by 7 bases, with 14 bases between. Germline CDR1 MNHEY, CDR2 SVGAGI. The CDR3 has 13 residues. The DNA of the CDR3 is TGTGCCAGCAAAGCTGCCTCCGGGAATGAGCAGTTCTTC. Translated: CASKAASGNEQFF.

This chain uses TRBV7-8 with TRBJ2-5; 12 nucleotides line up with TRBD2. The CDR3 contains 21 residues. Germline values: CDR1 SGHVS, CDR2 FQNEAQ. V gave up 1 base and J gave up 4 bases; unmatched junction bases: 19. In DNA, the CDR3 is TGTGCCAGCAGCTTAGGTGCAACGATGGGGTCGGCACTAGCGGGGGGAGAGACCCAGTACTTC. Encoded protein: CASSLGATMGSALAGGETQYF. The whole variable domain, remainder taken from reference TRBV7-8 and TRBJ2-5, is GAGVSQSPRYKVAKRGQDVALRCDPISGHVSLFWYQQALGQGPEFLTYFQNEAQLDKSGLPSDRFFAERPEGSVSTLKIQRTQQEDSAVYLCASSLGATMGSALAGGETQYFGPGTRLLVL.

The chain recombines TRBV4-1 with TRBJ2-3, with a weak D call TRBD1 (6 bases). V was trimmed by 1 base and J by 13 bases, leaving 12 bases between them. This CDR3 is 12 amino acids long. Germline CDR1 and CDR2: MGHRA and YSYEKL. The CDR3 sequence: CASSQAGDRKYF. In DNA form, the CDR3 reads TGCGCCAGCAGCCAAGCAGGGGACCGAAAGTATTTT.